The sequence of this TCR beta chain was determined in a study of blood T cell repertoires in COVID-19. Study-level information: Acute-phase and convalescent COVID-19 samples originated in the United States, Italy and Spain. Sources were T cells, B-cell-depleted T cells, or PBMCs; the material itself was cDNA or gDNA.

From germline, CDR1 is LGHDT and CDR2 YNNKEL (reference sequence). The CDR3 length is 15 residues. V lost 5 bases to trimming and J lost 2 bases, with 14 bases between them. Under the authors' procedure: Amplified reference gene primers provided the basis for estimating nucleated cell counts. The table came from immunoSEQ multiplex PCR; TCRdb's copy has only in-frame clones and leaves some out. V, J and clone size are those of that table, while D and trimming were read from the DNA. This table has 200,000 or so clones, roughly 84% appearing once. This chain links TRBV3-1 (or the pseudogene TRBV3-2) with TRBJ2-3; D uncertain. This TCR derives from a woman aged 40 to 55 who had recovered from COVID-19. The sample was peripheral blood. CDR3 nucleotides: TGTGCCAGCAGCAAAAACCTAGGTACCACAGATACGCAGTATTTT. This sequence encodes CASSKNLGTTDTQYF.